This is a list of T cell receptor beta chains from one sample in a study of cytomegalovirus exposure and HLA in healthy donors. The table came from immunoSEQ multiplex PCR; TCRdb's copy has only in-frame clones and leaves some out. Here the sample spans approximately 38,000 clones, about 66% being singletons. Sequenced input: PBMCs. The receptors stem from a man aged 50-59 years in good health and CMV-seropositive. CDR3s include the opening cysteine and the closing phenylalanine or tryptophan. The order of the fields is V gene, clone size, J gene, D gene, CDR3 protein, CDR3 DNA. D genes are given only for firm matches. Size values are once, few and many counts, or a class for expanded clones, and some rows have none.

>TRBV9|NA|TRBJ2-1|NA
CASSAQGTIPNEQFF
TGTGCCAGCAGCGCTCAGGGGACGATCCCTAATGAGCAGTTCTTC
>TRBV2|NA|TRBJ1-2|NA
CASRWEDYGYTF
TGTGCCAGCCGGTGGGAGGACTATGGCTACACCTTC
>TRBV25-1|NA|TRBJ1-1|NA
CASSGGGTEAFF
TGTGCCAGCAGTGGGGGGGGGACTGAAGCTTTCTTT
>TRBV30|NA|TRBJ2-1|TRBD1
CAWTRGTGQNNEQFF
TGTGCCTGGACTCGGGGGACAGGACAGAACAATGAGCAGTTCTTC
>TRBV2|NA|TRBJ1-5|NA
CASNLRGSQPQHF
TGTGCCAGCAATCTCAGGGGTTCCCAGCCCCAGCATTTT
>TRBV19|NA|TRBJ1-1|NA
CASTSRAWPEAFF
TGTGCCAGTACCTCCAGGGCCTGGCCTGAAGCTTTCTTT
>TRBV10-3|NA|TRBJ2-7|NA
CAISEGTYSSYEQYF
TGTGCCATCAGTGAAGGGACATATAGCTCCTACGAGCAGTACTTC
>TRBV28|NA|TRBJ2-7|TRBD2
CASRLTGGSSYEQYF
TGTGCCAGCAGACTTACGGGGGGTAGCTCCTACGAGCAGTACTTC
>TRBV11-2|NA|TRBJ1-1|NA
CASSLAGLTEAFF
TGTGCCAGCAGCTTAGCGGGTTTGACTGAAGCTTTCTTT
>TRBV20-1|NA|TRBJ2-5|NA
CSASRQETQYF
TGCAGTGCTAGCAGGCAAGAGACCCAGTACTTC
>TRBV14|few|TRBJ1-4|NA
CASSQDRTAHNEKLFF
TGTGCCAGCAGCCAAGATAGAACAGCTCATAATGAAAAACTGTTTTTT
>TRBV2|NA|TRBJ1-1|NA
CASGEGRMNTEAFF
TGTGCCAGCGGGGAGGGACGGATGAACACTGAAGCTTTCTTT
>TRBV14|NA|TRBJ1-4|NA
CASSHRWGGGEKLFF
TGTGCCAGCAGCCACCGATGGGGGGGAGGTGAAAAACTGTTTTTT
>TRBV4-1|NA|TRBJ2-7|TRBD2
CASSRLAGGEYEQYF
TGCGCCAGCAGCCGACTAGCGGGGGGCGAGTACGAGCAGTACTTC
>TRBV5-1|few|TRBJ1-4|TRBD1
CASSSGQGLSTNEKLFF
TGCGCCAGCAGCTCGGGACAGGGGCTGTCAACTAATGAAAAACTGTTTTTT
>TRBV6-5|NA|TRBJ1-1|NA
CASSYGRGGFEAFF
TGTGCCAGCAGTTACGGGAGGGGAGGATTTGAAGCTTTCTTT
>TRBV2|NA|TRBJ1-5|NA
CASNGGLSNQPQHF
TGTGCCAGCAACGGGGGGCTGAGCAATCAGCCCCAGCATTTT
>TRBV9|few|TRBJ2-5|NA
CASSRNVADKETQYF
TGTGCCAGCAGCCGAAACGTAGCGGACAAAGAGACCCAGTACTTC
>TRBV5-1|few|TRBJ1-4|NA
CASSLAATNEKLFF
TGCGCCAGCAGCTTGGCTGCAACTAATGAAAAACTGTTTTTT
>TRBV6-6|NA|TRBJ1-3|NA
CASTFQLASGNTIYF
TGTGCCAGCACCTTCCAGTTGGCCTCTGGAAACACCATATATTTT
>TRBV10-3|NA|TRBJ1-4|NA
CAISDGPLQGEKLFF
TGTGCCATCAGCGATGGGCCGCTTCAGGGCGAAAAACTGTTTTTT
>TRBV6-5|NA|TRBJ1-1|NA
CASIGGRAEAFF
TGTGCCAGCATAGGGGGACGGGCTGAAGCTTTCTTT
>TRBV6-5|NA|TRBJ2-5|NA
CASSSQGRETQYF
TGTGCCAGCAGTAGCCAGGGTAGGGAGACCCAGTACTTC
>TRBV2|NA|TRBJ2-7|NA
CAGGNLLGEQYF
TGTGCCGGGGGGAACCTCCTGGGTGAGCAGTACTTC
>TRBV2|NA|TRBJ1-2|TRBD1
CASSGQGAPNYGYTF
TGTGCCAGCAGTGGTCAGGGGGCGCCTAACTATGGCTACACCTTC
>TRBV6-5|NA|TRBJ1-4|NA
CASSGTSRTEKLFF
TGTGCCAGCAGTGGGACATCCCGGACGGAAAAACTGTTTTTT
>TRBV5-1|NA|TRBJ2-5|TRBD2
CASSSLAGGLRETQYF
TGCGCCAGCAGCAGCCTAGCGGGGGGGCTAAGAGAGACCCAGTACTTC
>TRBV6-5|NA|TRBJ2-7|TRBD1
CASSSGQGSYEQYF
TGTGCCAGCAGTTCGGGACAGGGCTCCTACGAGCAGTACTTC
>TRBV30|NA|TRBJ1-2|NA
CAWSGQLWDGYTF
TGTGCCTGGAGCGGACAGTTATGGGATGGCTACACCTTC
>TRBV10-3|many|TRBJ2-2|TRBD1
CAISDDRGLDTGELFF
TGTGCCATCAGTGATGACAGGGGGCTGGACACCGGGGAGCTGTTTTTT
>TRBV7-2|NA|TRBJ2-2|NA
CASSRLAGELFF
TGTGCCAGCAGCCGACTAGCCGGGGAGCTGTTTTTT
>TRBV5-4|NA|TRBJ1-1|NA
CASSSPVGANTEAFF
TGTGCCAGCAGCTCCCCCGTGGGAGCGAACACTGAAGCTTTCTTT
>TRBV6-5|NA|TRBJ1-2|NA
CASSYSNPGTNGYTF
TGTGCCAGCAGTTACTCGAATCCAGGGACTAACGGCTACACCTTC
>TRBV7-2|NA|TRBJ2-5|TRBD1
CASSFKTGGQETQYF
TGTGCCAGCAGCTTTAAAACAGGGGGCCAAGAGACCCAGTACTTC
>TRBV10-3|NA|TRBJ2-7|TRBD1
CATSGQDSYEQYF
TGTGCCACCTCGGGACAGGATTCCTACGAGCAGTACTTC
>TRBV7-2|NA|TRBJ1-5|NA
CASTLGGYQPQHF
TGTGCCAGCACCCTAGGAGGGTATCAGCCCCAGCATTTT
>TRBV2|once|TRBJ1-2|TRBD1
CASSEQGADYGYTF
TGTGCCAGCAGTGAGCAGGGGGCCGACTATGGCTACACCTTC
>TRBV27|NA|TRBJ2-7|NA
CASSSADSYEQYF
TGTGCCAGCAGTTCAGCTGACAGCTACGAGCAGTACTTC
>TRBV25-1|NA|TRBJ1-4|NA
CASSDLRQANEKLFF
TGTGCCAGCAGTGATCTGAGACAGGCTAATGAAAAACTGTTTTTT
>TRBV5-4|NA|TRBJ1-4|TRBD1
CASSRQGPNEKLFF
TGTGCCAGCAGCCGACAGGGCCCTAATGAAAAACTGTTTTTT
>TRBV7-9|NA|TRBJ1-1|TRBD1
CASSLGQGAINTEAFF
TGTGCCAGCAGCTTGGGACAGGGGGCGATAAACACTGAAGCTTTCTTT
>TRBV6-6|NA|TRBJ1-4|NA
CASSYSPGSNEKLFF
TGTGCCAGCAGTTACTCCCCGGGTTCTAATGAAAAACTGTTTTTT
>TRBV10-3|few|TRBJ2-1|TRBD2
CASYPGLAGDRNEQFF
TGTGCCAGTTATCCGGGACTAGCGGGGGACCGCAATGAGCAGTTCTTC
>TRBV30|NA|TRBJ2-2|NA
CAWSASTGELFF
TGTGCCTGGAGTGCCAGCACCGGGGAGCTGTTTTTT
>TRBV19|NA|TRBJ1-5|TRBD1
CASSGQGSNQPQHF
TGTGCCAGTAGCGGACAGGGCAGCAATCAGCCCCAGCATTTT
>TRBV27|NA|TRBJ2-7|NA
CASSRKGTYEQYF
TGTGCCAGCAGTCGGAAGGGGACCTACGAGCAGTACTTC
>TRBV5-1|NA|TRBJ1-1|NA
CASSLAPFAEAFF
TGCGCCAGCAGCTTGGCCCCGTTCGCTGAAGCTTTCTTT
>TRBV28|NA|TRBJ2-6|NA
CASSGEGLGANVLTF
TGTGCCAGCAGTGGAGAGGGACTTGGGGCCAACGTCCTGACTTTC
>TRBV4-1|NA|TRBJ1-1|NA
CASSQDRGNTEAFF
TGCGCCAGCAGCCAAGACAGGGGGAACACTGAAGCTTTCTTT
>TRBV2|NA|TRBJ1-5|NA
CASRIPGTRNQPQHF
TGTGCCAGCAGGATTCCCGGGACAAGAAATCAGCCCCAGCATTTT
>TRBV28|NA|TRBJ1-2|NA
CASSFRGNGYGYTF
TGTGCCAGCAGTTTTAGGGGGAACGGGTATGGCTACACCTTC
>TRBV9|few|TRBJ1-1|NA
CASSVAGMNTEAFF
TGTGCCAGCAGCGTAGCGGGGATGAACACTGAAGCTTTCTTT
>TRBV7-2|NA|TRBJ2-5|TRBD2
CASSGSGGTSYQETQYF
TGTGCCAGCAGCGGTAGCGGGGGGACGTCGTACCAAGAGACCCAGTACTTC
>TRBV5-4|NA|TRBJ1-2|NA
CASSRDTNYGYTF
TGTGCCAGCAGCCGGGACACTAACTATGGCTACACCTTC
>TRBV4-1|few|TRBJ1-4|TRBD1
CASSQGQGNEKLFF
TGCGCCAGCAGCCAAGGACAGGGGAATGAAAAACTGTTTTTT
>TRBV6-5|NA|TRBJ2-2|NA
CASRSGSTGELFF
TGTGCCAGCAGGTCCGGGAGCACCGGGGAGCTGTTTTTT
>TRBV11-2|NA|TRBJ2-5|NA
CASSLIVSPETQYF
TGTGCCAGCAGCTTAATCGTTTCCCCGGAGACCCAGTACTTC
>TRBV5-1|few|TRBJ2-5|NA
CASSFDFPGETQYF
TGCGCCAGCAGCTTCGACTTCCCTGGGGAGACCCAGTACTTC